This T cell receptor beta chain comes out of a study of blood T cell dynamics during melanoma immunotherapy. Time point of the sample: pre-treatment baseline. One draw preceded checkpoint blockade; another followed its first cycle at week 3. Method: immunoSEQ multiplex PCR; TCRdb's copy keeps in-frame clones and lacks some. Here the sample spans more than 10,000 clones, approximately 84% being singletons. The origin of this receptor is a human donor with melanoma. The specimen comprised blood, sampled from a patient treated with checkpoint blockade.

The CDR3: CASRPRGGAFPYEQYF. CDR3 nucleotides: TGTGCCAGCAGACCACGCGGGGGGGCTTTCCCCTACGAGCAGTACTTC. The V call is TRBV6-6, the J call TRBJ2-7; 9 bases agree with TRBD2. This CDR3 contains 16 residues. CDR1 and CDR2 (germline): MNHNY, SVGAGI (reference sequence). Trimming cost V 6 bases and J 2 bases; bases outside gene matches: 11.